This T cell receptor beta chain emerged from a study of regulatory T cells in long-lasting Graves disease. On this clonotype: A much more abundant neighbour one base away suggests this may be a read error.

Combining iRepertoire HTBI primers with Arm-PCR of CDR3 regions, the authors built TCR beta libraries. TCRdb reprocessed the multiplex PCR reads via MiXCR and lists one record per CDR3 protein. The sample holds hundreds of thousands of distinct CDR3 sequences, approximately 15% seen once. The time point is: newly diagnosed GD, antithyroid drugs for less than 3 months. Extracted PBMC RNA gave rise to the TCR library. The CDR3 contains 15 residues. Looked up from germline, CDR1 is SGHTA and CDR2 is FQGTGA. These data were likewise used in another study, on T cells in Graves' hyperthyroidism and ophthalmopathy.

The starting material was peripheral blood mononuclear cells (PBMCs), obtained at new diagnosis, from a patient treated with antithyroid drugs. This rearrangement joins TRBV7-3 to TRBJ2-6; D is unresolved. The clonotype originates from a woman aged 25 to 39 with Graves disease. Written as DNA, the CDR3 is TGTGCCGGCAGCTTAGATGGAGCTGGGGCCAACGTCCTGACTTTC. Translated, it gives CAGSLDGAGANVLTF. The full variable domain, completed using reference TRBV7-3 and TRBJ2-6, is GAGVSQTPSNKVTEKGKYVELRCDPISGHTALYWYRQSLGQGPEFLIYFQGTGAADDSGLPNDRFFAVRPEGSVSTLKIQRTERGDSAVYLCAGSLDGAGANVLTFGAGSRLTVL.